Listed below are T cell receptor beta chains from one sample, sequenced in a study of OX40 agonist ivuxolimab in advanced cancers. Libraries were prepared by immunoSEQ multiplex PCR; TCRdb keeps only in-frame clonotypes and omits some of them. The sample lists 150,000 to 180,000 clones, under 95% occurring once. Specimen: CD4+ or CD8+ T cells sorted from blood, collected in a trial of the OX40 agonist ivuxolimab. These receptors all stem from an adult with an advanced solid tumor such as melanoma, head and neck, liver or kidney cancer. Each CDR3 is given with its conserved first and last residue. The order of the fields is J gene, V gene, clone size, D gene, CDR3 DNA, CDR3 protein. The D gene is left open where the match is weak. Rows may omit the clone size; those that give it use once, few, many or a size class.

J: TRBJ2-3
V: TRBV6-5
size: NA
D: TRBD2
DNA: TGTGCCAGCAAGGGGGCTAGCGGGGGGCATCATACGCAGTATTTT
CDR3: CASKGASGGHHTQYF

J: TRBJ2-4
V: TRBV19
size: NA
D: TRBD2
DNA: TGTGCCAGTAGTGGTCTAGCGGGAAACATTCAGTACTTC
CDR3: CASSGLAGNIQYF

J: TRBJ2-7
V: TRBV28
size: NA
D: NA
DNA: TGTGCCAGCAGTTTTTCACCTCTGTGGGAGCAGTACTTC
CDR3: CASSFSPLWEQYF

J: TRBJ2-7
V: TRBV19
size: NA
D: TRBD1
DNA: TGTGCCAGTAGTTCCTCCCTCGTCGACAGGGGAACCTACGAGCAGTACTTC
CDR3: CASSSSLVDRGTYEQYF

J: TRBJ2-6
V: TRBV14
size: once
D: TRBD1
DNA: TGTGCCAGCAGCCGGTGGGACAGGGGTTTCTCTGGGGCCAACGTCCTGACTTTC
CDR3: CASSRWDRGFSGANVLTF

J: TRBJ1-6
V: TRBV5-4
size: NA
D: NA
DNA: TGTGCCAGCGGCCTGGTAAGCGCGGATTCACCCCTCCACTTT
CDR3: CASGLVSADSPLHF

J: TRBJ1-1
V: TRBV30
size: NA
D: TRBD1
DNA: TGTGCCTGGGAGACAGGGGGAGATGCTTTCTTT
CDR3: CAWETGGDAFF

J: TRBJ1-2
V: TRBV13
size: few
D: NA
DNA: TGTGCCAGCAGCTTAGGAAGGGCAGGGTATGGCTACACCTTC
CDR3: CASSLGRAGYGYTF

J: TRBJ2-1
V: TRBV7-9
size: NA
D: TRBD2
DNA: TGTGCCAGCAGCCGAACGGGAGGAAGTTACAATGAGCAGTTCTTC
CDR3: CASSRTGGSYNEQFF

J: TRBJ2-7
V: TRBV5-6
size: NA
D: TRBD2
DNA: TGTGCCAGCAGCTTACCCGGGGGGGCCGCAGGCTACGAGCAGTACTTC
CDR3: CASSLPGGAAGYEQYF

J: TRBJ1-5
V: TRBV29-1
size: NA
D: TRBD1
DNA: TGCAGCGTGGGACAGGGAAGGAGGCAGCCCCAGCATTTT
CDR3: CSVGQGRRQPQHF

J: TRBJ2-1
V: TRBV4-3
size: NA
D: NA
DNA: TGCGCCAGCAGGTCCGTCGGGGTCAATGAGCAGTTCTTC
CDR3: CASRSVGVNEQFF

J: TRBJ1-1
V: TRBV4-3
size: NA
D: NA
DNA: TGCGCCAGCAGCCTCGAACAGAACACTGAAGCTTTCTTT
CDR3: CASSLEQNTEAFF

J: TRBJ1-2
V: TRBV25-1
size: NA
D: TRBD1
DNA: TGTGCCAGCAGTGCCCTACAGGGGGCGTGGGGCTACACCTTC
CDR3: CASSALQGAWGYTF

J: TRBJ1-1
V: TRBV7-9
size: once
D: NA
DNA: TGTGCCAGCAGCCCCCCGGTCGGGACTTGGAGGAACACTGAAGCTTTCTTT
CDR3: CASSPPVGTWRNTEAFF

J: TRBJ1-1
V: TRBV18
size: once
D: NA
DNA: TGTGCCAGCCATAAGGACAGAAACACTGAAGCTTTCTTT
CDR3: CASHKDRNTEAFF

J: TRBJ1-1
V: TRBV5-1
size: NA
D: NA
DNA: TGCGCCAGCAGCTTGTGGGAGAGGGTAGGTTACACTGAAGCTTTCTTT
CDR3: CASSLWERVGYTEAFF

J: TRBJ2-7
V: TRBV18
size: NA
D: NA
DNA: TGTGCCAGCTCACCACGGACAGAGGGCTTCGAGCAGTACTTC
CDR3: CASSPRTEGFEQYF

J: TRBJ1-3
V: TRBV28
size: once
D: NA
DNA: TGTGCCAGCAGTTCGGCAGGAAACTCTGGAAACACCATATATTTT
CDR3: CASSSAGNSGNTIYF

J: TRBJ2-1
V: TRBV28
size: NA
D: NA
DNA: TGTGCCAGCAGTTTTTCCCGATACAATGAGCAGTTCTTC
CDR3: CASSFSRYNEQFF

J: TRBJ2-3
V: TRBV9
size: NA
D: NA
DNA: TGTGCCAGCAGCGTAGCTAGCACAGATACGCAGTATTTT
CDR3: CASSVASTDTQYF

J: TRBJ1-1
V: TRBV7-9
size: NA
D: NA
DNA: TGTGCCAGCAGCTCCCCCCCCGCCTGGGGGGGCGACACTGAAGCTTTCTTT
CDR3: CASSSPPAWGGDTEAFF

J: TRBJ2-2
V: TRBV11-2
size: NA
D: TRBD2
DNA: TGTGCCAGCAGCTTTGTGGGACTAGTCGTCACCGGGGAGCTGTTTTTT
CDR3: CASSFVGLVVTGELFF

J: TRBJ2-4
V: TRBV11-2
size: NA
D: NA
DNA: TGTGCCAGCAGCTCACTATCAGGGGTTTATAGCATTCAGTACTTC
CDR3: CASSSLSGVYSIQYF